The clone carrying this T cell receptor beta chain was counted a few times. Antigen unknown. V shed 0 bases, J shed 3 bases, and the junction held 3 bases outside the gene matches. CDR1 is MNHNY, CDR2 SVGAGI, per germline (reference sequence). The CDR3 runs 16 residues. These data are taken from a study of beta chain features in type 1 diabetes. As every portion of the isolated RNA was reverse transcribed, the sequencing read expressed TCRB transcripts. Profiling relied on immunoSEQ multiplex PCR, and the TCRdb table lists in-frame clones only, not all of them. The table records a few hundred thousand clones, 15% of them present only once. Regarding the study as a whole: TCRB CDR3 length was moderately but significantly reduced in all four CD4+ subsets of Type 1 diabetes patients. Across patients, naive, central memory and Treg TCRB repertoires exhibited apparently greater similarity than was observed across healthy donors. In patients and controls equally, PCR might favor templates that are shorter.

Markers CD45RO/CCR7/CD25/CD127/CD95/CD27 served to sort CD4+ naive, central memory, regulatory and stem cell-like memory cells. V and J are TRBV6-6 and TRBJ2-2, with 8 bases matching TRBD1. Input material: naive CD4+ T cells from blood. The source of this sequence is a man aged 18 to 35 with type 1 diabetes. The DNA of the CDR3 is TGTGCCAGCAGTTACTCGACAGGGGCTTACACCGGGGAGCTGTTTTTT. The encoded protein is CASSYSTGAYTGELFF.